A single sample gave rise to the 32 T cell receptor beta chains below, sequenced in a study of T cell responses to AZD1222 COVID-19 vaccine. The table came from immunoSEQ multiplex PCR; TCRdb's copy has only in-frame clones and leaves some out. The sample contains 110,000 or so clones, about 86% of which appear only once. Material: peripheral blood, obtained 28 days after the second AZD1222 dose. The receptors were sampled from an adult who received the AZD1222 COVID-19 vaccine.

This sequence joins TRBV12-5 and TRBJ1-1, with 7 bases matching TRBD1. The germline CDR1 and CDR2 sequences are LGHNT and FRNRAP. The CDR3 is 14 amino acids. V dropped 1 base and J dropped 5; count of bases not matched to a gene: 4. In DNA, the CDR3 is TGTGCTAGTGGTTTGGCCCCGACAGGGACTGAAGCTTTCTTT. Encoded protein: CASGLAPTGTEAFF.

The chain is built from TRBV15 and TRBJ2-5, with D maybe TRBD1 (6 bases). CDR1 and CDR2 (germline): LNHNV, YYDKDF (reference sequence). Trimming pared 11 bases from V and 0 bases from J, leaving 22 bases between. The CDR3 is made up of 16 amino acids. The chain's CDR3 is CASQNGLGQHQETQYF. The CDR3 region has the DNA TGTGCCTCGCAGAACGGACTCGGACAGCACCAAGAGACCCAGTACTTC.

The chain combines TRBV6-5 with TRBJ1-5; 11 bases line up with TRBD1. Per the germline V gene, CDR1 is MNHEY and CDR2 is SVGAGI. This CDR3 has 15 residues. V shed 6 bases and J 6 bases; nucleotides not matched to a gene: 7. Here the CDR3 reads CASRPDRGRVQPQHF. The CDR3 nucleotides read TGTGCCAGCAGACCGGACAGGGGGCGCGTTCAGCCCCAGCATTTT.

The chain combines TRBV24-1 with TRBJ1-5; no firm D call. V lost 4 bases and J lost 9, with 12 bases in between. Germline lookup yields CDR1 KGHDR and CDR2 SFDVKD. This CDR3 is 13 amino acids long. CDR3 nucleotides: TGTGCCACCAGTGACCTAAAATGGGGGCCCCAGCATTTT. Encoded protein: CATSDLKWGPQHF.

J is TRBJ1-5 and V is TRBV6-1; D is unclear. Trimming took 1 base from V and 12 from J, leaving 10 bases between them. The CDR3 spans 12 residues. Germline values: CDR1 MNHNS, CDR2 SASEGT. This chain's CDR3 is CASSEGFHLQHF. As DNA, the CDR3 is TGTGCCAGCAGTGAAGGGTTCCATCTCCAGCATTTT.

The V and J genes are TRBV7-9 and TRBJ1-1; D remains ambiguous. Germline CDR1 and CDR2: SEHNR and FQNEAQ (reference sequence). Trimming took off 4 bases at V and 1 base at J, with 7 bases between the two ends. This CDR3 region has 13 residues. The CDR3 DNA is TGTGCCAGCAGCTCTTACAGGAACACTGAAGCTTTCTTT. Protein product: CASSSYRNTEAFF.

Note on this clone: Other nucleotide sequences in the sample specify the same CDR3. V usage is TRBV3-1 (or the pseudogene TRBV3-2) and J usage is TRBJ1-1; no clear D gene. The length of the CDR3 is 13 residues. The germline V gene has CDR1 LGHDT and CDR2 YNNKEL (reference sequence). The V end was cut by 1 base, the J end by 1 base, with 4 bases between. The CDR3 loop reads CASSQGGNTEAFF. CDR3 sequence (DNA): TGTGCCAGCAGCCAAGGAGGGAACACTGAAGCTTTCTTT.

The chain employs TRBV18 and TRBJ2-5; D not certain. The germline V gene encodes CDR1 KGHSH and CDR2 LQKENI. The CDR3 length is 13 residues. Trimming removed 2 bases from V and 3 bases from J, with 7 bases in between. The CDR3 region is CASSPGSKETQYF. The CDR3 nucleotides are TGTGCCAGCTCACCAGGGTCTAAAGAGACCCAGTACTTC.

This clone was detected only once. The chain links TRBV5-1 to TRBJ2-2, with D tentatively TRBD1 (5 bases). There are 15 residues in the CDR3. Germline V gives CDR1 SGHRS, CDR2 YFSETQ. V was pared by 0 bases and J by 3 bases, with 9 bases between. The CDR3 region has the DNA TGCGCCAGCAGCTTGGTACAGGTTGACACCGGGGAGCTGTTTTTT. Translating gives CASSLVQVDTGELFF. Combining the CDR3 with reference TRBV5-1 and TRBJ2-2 gives the whole variable domain KAGVTQTPRYLIKTRGQQVTLSCSPISGHRSVSWYQQTPGQGLQFLFEYFSETQRNKGNFPGRFSGRQFSNSRSEMNVSTLELGDSALYLCASSLVQVDTGELFFGEGSRLTVL.

V and J are TRBV5-8 and TRBJ1-4; D uncertain. Trimming cost V 3 bases and J 5 bases, with 17 bases left between them. CDR1 is SGHTS, CDR2 YDEGEE, per germline. The CDR3 length is 16 residues. The CDR3 reads CASSSSGDGSNEKLFF. Here the CDR3 DNA reads TGTGCCAGCAGCTCCTCCGGGGATGGGTCGAATGAAAAACTGTTTTTT.

The gene calls are TRBV7-2 and TRBJ2-1; 10 bases are a match to TRBD1. V lost 1 base and J lost 3; bases outside the gene matches: 3. This CDR3 region has 16 residues. Germline V gives CDR1 SGHTA, CDR2 FQGNSA. The CDR3 DNA reads TGTGCCAGCAGCTTAGTAGGGACAGGGGACTACAATGAGCAGTTCTTC. It translates to CASSLVGTGDYNEQFF.

The V and J genes are TRBV5-4 and TRBJ2-7; D not resolved. Germline CDR1 SGHNT, CDR2 YYREEE (reference sequence). Trimming cost V 1 base and J 5 bases, with 13 bases left between them. CDR3 length: 14 residues. CDR3 DNA sequence: TGTGCCAGCAGCTTGTTTCCTAAGAAACACGAGCAGTACTTC. Its translation: CASSLFPKKHEQYF.

V gene TRBV29-1 combines with J gene TRBJ1-2; 9 positions agree with TRBD1. The CDR3 runs to 13 residues. V lost 6 bases, J lost 7 bases, and 9 bases stayed unmatched. Germline values: CDR1 SQVTM, CDR2 ANQGSEA. The CDR3 sequence is CSVHRDRDPGYTF. The CDR3 nucleotides are TGCAGCGTCCACCGGGACAGGGACCCTGGCTACACCTTC.

Here the CDR3 DNA reads TGTGCCAGTAGTGCCGGACAGTCCTATGGCTACACCTTC. This codes for CASSAGQSYGYTF. V usage is TRBV19 and J usage is TRBJ1-2; D may be TRBD1 (6 bases). The CDR3 is made up of 13 amino acids. The germline V gene has CDR1 LNHDA and CDR2 SQIVND (reference sequence). V was cut by 5 bases and J by 4 bases, with 11 bases left in between. The full variable domain, with the rest looked up from reference TRBV19 and TRBJ1-2, is DGGITQSPKYLFRKEGQNVTLSCEQNLNHDAMYWYRQDPGQGLRLIYYSQIVNDFQKGDIAEGYSVSREKKESFPLTVTSAQKNPTAFYLCASSAGQSYGYTFGSGTRLTVV.

The V call is TRBV19, the J call TRBJ2-3; 9 bases are shared with TRBD2. The V gene end was trimmed by 3 bases and the J gene end by 4 bases; junction bases not matched to a gene: 8. Germline assignment: CDR1 LNHDA and CDR2 SQIVND (reference sequence). The CDR3 has 16 amino acids. The DNA for the CDR3 is TGTGCCAGTAGTATCCCAGCGGGGGGCCGAGCAGATACGCAGTATTTT. Protein: CASSIPAGGRADTQYF.

V is TRBV5-1 and J is TRBJ2-5; D may be TRBD1 (6 bases). Germline CDR1 is SGHRS and CDR2 is YFSETQ. The CDR3 contains 13 residues. Trimming took off 4 bases at V and 4 bases at J, with 11 bases between the two ends. The CDR3 loop reads CASSVRGRETQYF. Written as DNA, the CDR3 is TGCGCCAGCAGCGTAAGGGGGAGAGAGACCCAGTACTTC.

The chain joins TRBV20-1 to TRBJ2-7; TRBD2 matches 8 bases. There are 14 residues in the CDR3. Germline V gene data show CDR1 as DFQATT and CDR2 as SNEGSKA (reference sequence). V was pared by 3 bases and J by 2 bases, with 6 bases of the junction left unmatched. The CDR3 nucleotides read TGCAGTGCTAGTATCCCGGGAGGGCCCTACGAGCAGTACTTC. The encoded protein is CSASIPGGPYEQYF.

The chain employs TRBV4-1 and TRBJ2-5, with no clear D. Germline V lookup: CDR1 MGHRA, CDR2 YSYEKL. The V gene lost 4 bases and the J gene lost 1 base, with 10 bases spanning the gap. This CDR3 contains 14 residues. As DNA, the CDR3 is TGCGCCAGCAGCCTTGAACCGGCCCAAGAGACCCAGTACTTC. This encodes CASSLEPAQETQYF.

J is TRBJ2-4 and V is TRBV7-2, with a possible D match to TRBD2 (5 bases). From germline, CDR1 is SGHTA and CDR2 FQGNSA. The CDR3 spans 14 residues. V dropped 2 bases and J dropped 4 bases, with 9 bases sitting between them. Written as DNA, the CDR3 is TGTGCCAGCAGCTTAAGCGGCAGTAAAAACATTCAGTACTTC. It specifies CASSLSGSKNIQYF.

The chain has TRBV5-6 and TRBJ1-5; D is undetermined. The germline V gene encodes CDR1 SGHDT and CDR2 YYEEEE. V dropped 3 bases and J dropped 3 bases, with 16 bases sitting between them. The CDR3 loop spans 16 amino acids. In nucleotides, the CDR3 is TGTGCCAGCAGCTCAAGGGTCGACGGCCCCAATCAGCCCCAGCATTTT. Translating gives CASSSRVDGPNQPQHF.

This chain uses TRBV11-3 with TRBJ2-3; D is unclear. Germline-derived CDR1 and CDR2 are SGHNT and YENEEA. Trimming shortened V by 5 bases and J by 6 bases, and 15 bases separated the two germline ends. The CDR3 sequence is 14 residues long. CDR3 in amino acids: CASSASWLDDTQYF. CDR3 nucleotide sequence: TGTGCCAGCAGCGCGAGCTGGCTGGATGATACGCAGTATTTT.

The gene calls are TRBV2 and TRBJ1-1, with a possible D match to TRBD1 (5 bases). The CDR3 is 14 amino acids. Between the trimmed V and J ends, which lost 6 bases and 1 base, there was a span of 12 bases. Germline CDR1 reads SNHLY; CDR2 reads FYNNEI. The CDR3 region has the DNA TGTGCCAGCAGGGGGGTGCGAGGGAACACTGAAGCTTTCTTT. Residues: CASRGVRGNTEAFF.

This chain joins TRBV28 and TRBJ2-1; D remains unclear. The germline V and J ends were trimmed by 5 bases and 4 bases, with 9 bases remaining between them. The CDR3 consists of 13 residues. Germline V gene lookup returns CDR1 MDHEN and CDR2 SYDVKM. The CDR3 protein is CASSPRLYNEQFF. CDR3 coding DNA: TGTGCCAGCAGTCCACGGCTATACAATGAGCAGTTCTTC.

The chain couples TRBV6-5 to TRBJ1-2, with D hard to call. The germline V gene encodes CDR1 MNHEY and CDR2 SVGAGI. The V gene lost 5 bases and the J gene lost 5 bases, with 9 bases spanning the gap. The CDR3 spans 12 residues. CDR3 region: CASSPDLYGYTF. The CDR3 DNA reads TGTGCCAGCAGTCCCGACCTTTATGGCTACACCTTC.

For the CDR3, the DNA is TGTGCCAGCTCCCCGACGAGACTTTACGAGCAGTACTTC. It yields the protein CASSPTRLYEQYF. V usage is TRBV18 and J usage is TRBJ2-7; D gene ambiguous. The V gene lost 6 bases and the J gene lost 4 bases, with 13 bases spanning the gap. From germline, CDR1 is KGHSH and CDR2 LQKENI. The CDR3 extends over 13 amino acids.

V is TRBV18 and J is TRBJ2-7; either TRBD1 or TRBD2 may fit D (6 bases each). The CDR3 totals 15 residues. V lost 2 bases, J lost 7 bases, and 18 bases lay in between. CDR1 and CDR2 (germline): KGHSH, LQKENI. The CDR3 coding sequence is TGTGCCAGCTCACCAAGGGCAGGGGACTCTGCTGAGCAGTACTTC. Translation: CASSPRAGDSAEQYF.

In its sample, this clone was seen a few times. This chain joins TRBV23-1 and TRBJ2-7, with 7 bases aligning to TRBD1. TRBV23-1 has ORF status, its function being uncertain. The CDR3 loop spans 16 amino acids. The J segment lost 0 bases and the V segment lost 8 bases, leaving 13 bases of the junction unmatched. The CDR3 is CASPLAPGQSSYEQYF. DNA for the CDR3: TGCGCCAGCCCCCTGGCCCCGGGACAGAGCTCCTACGAGCAGTACTTC.

This clone was seen a single time. The chain links TRBV20-1 to TRBJ1-1; maybe TRBD1 (5 bases). The germline gives CDR1 DFQATT, CDR2 SNEGSKA (reference sequence). The CDR3 is made up of 11 amino acids. This CDR3 is CSRGGNTEAFF. The CDR3 bases are TGCAGCCGTGGGGGGAACACTGAAGCTTTCTTT.

The rearrangement links TRBV11-2 to TRBJ1-1; TRBD1 agrees at 8 bases. This CDR3 has 15 residues. Germline CDR1 and CDR2: SGHAT and FQNNGV. Germline trimming cut 0 bases from V and 10 bases from J; bases unmatched to any gene: 10. CDR3 loop: CASSLELSGGSRAFF. The CDR3 region has the DNA TGTGCCAGCAGCTTAGAATTATCAGGGGGCTCGAGAGCTTTCTTT.

This chain joins TRBV6-1 and TRBJ1-6; D possibly corresponds to TRBD1 (5 bases). Trimming removed 3 bases at V and 4 bases at J, with 10 bases between. From germline, CDR1 is MNHNS and CDR2 SASEGT. There are 15 residues in the CDR3. The DNA of the CDR3 is TGTGCCAGCAGTGAGCCGACAGATTATAATTCACCCCTCCACTTT. The encoded protein is CASSEPTDYNSPLHF.

This rearrangement joins TRBV27 to TRBJ1-5, with no clear D. Germline CDR1 MNHEY, CDR2 SMNVEV (reference sequence). The length of the CDR3 is 14 residues. The V gene lost 2 bases and the J gene lost 3 bases, with 8 bases spanning the gap. For the CDR3, the DNA is TGTGCCAGCAGTTTAGGTTCAGTCAATCAGCCCCAGCATTTT. Protein sequence: CASSLGSVNQPQHF.

The chain has TRBV6-2 or TRBV6-3 and TRBJ1-5, with 10 bases fitting TRBD1. The V segment lost 6 bases and the J segment 4 bases; nucleotides outside the gene matches: 6. CDR3 size: 15 residues. From germline, CDR1 is MNHEY and CDR2 SVGEGT. The CDR3 bases are TGTGCCAGCAGCACCGACAGGGGGCCTAATCAGCCCCAGCATTTT. Residues: CASSTDRGPNQPQHF.